Listed below are T cell receptor beta chains from one sample, sequenced in a study of shared clonotypes between healthy human individuals. Clones were sequenced by immunoSEQ multiplex PCR, and TCRdb holds only the in-frame ones, with some missing. The profile shows some 2.1 million clones, 95% of them singletons. Material: naive CD4+ T cells sorted from blood. The receptors stem from a man between 18 and 35 years old in good health. Both conserved end residues are part of each CDR3. D genes are given only for firm matches. Clone size is not always given. Where it is, it says once, few, many or a class for expanded clones.

TRBD2	TRBV10-3	16	TRBJ2-5	NA	TGTGCCATCAGTGAGTCCCGACTAGCGGGGGAAGAGACCCAGTACTTC	CAISESRLAGEETQYF
TRBD1	TRBV7-2	17	TRBJ1-2	NA	TGTGCCAGCAGCTTACTCGCCGGGACAGGAAAAAACTATGGCTACACCTTC	CASSLLAGTGKNYGYTF
NA	TRBV5-4	13	TRBJ1-4	NA	TGTGCCAGCAGCTTACAGGCGAATGAAAAACTGTTTTTT	CASSLQANEKLFF
TRBD1	TRBV7-3	15	TRBJ2-7	NA	TGTGCCAGCAGCCTGACAGGGATTACCTCCTACGAGCAGTACTTC	CASSLTGITSYEQYF
NA	TRBV5-1	16	TRBJ2-3	NA	TGCGCCAGCAGCTTGTCGGGGGCCTTTGGTTCAGATACGCAGTATTTT	CASSLSGAFGSDTQYF
NA	TRBV28	17	TRBJ1-5	NA	TGTGCCAGCAGTTCCGGGACACCCATAGGGAGCAATCAGCCCCAGCATTTT	CASSSGTPIGSNQPQHF
TRBD1	TRBV9	14	TRBJ1-2	once	TGTGCCAGCAGCGTAAGACAGGGGGCGGAAGGCTACACCTTC	CASSVRQGAEGYTF
NA	TRBV27	11	TRBJ2-1	NA	TGTGCCAGCAGTTCTTTCAATGAGCAGTTCTTC	CASSSFNEQFF
TRBD1	TRBV9	16	TRBJ1-4	NA	TGTGCCAGCAGCGTAGAGGGGACAGGGATTGGTGAAAAACTGTTTTTT	CASSVEGTGIGEKLFF
NA	TRBV18	14	TRBJ2-7	NA	TGTGCCAGCTCACCACCTTCTTCCACCTACGAGCAGTACTTC	CASSPPSSTYEQYF
TRBD2	TRBV6-4	15	TRBJ2-2	once	TGTGCCAGCAGACCGACTAGCGGGACTACCGGGGAGCTGTTTTTT	CASRPTSGTTGELFF
NA	TRBV6-6	13	TRBJ1-1	NA	TGTGCCAGCAGACTCGGACAGACCACTGAAGCTTTCTTT	CASRLGQTTEAFF
NA	TRBV5-4	14	TRBJ2-5	NA	TGTGCCAGCAGCTCACGGGGGCGCGAAGAGACCCAGTACTTC	CASSSRGREETQYF
NA	TRBV5-1	11	TRBJ2-3	NA	TGCGCCAGCAGCTCAACAGATACGCAGTATTTT	CASSSTDTQYF
TRBD1	TRBV5-4	14	TRBJ1-2	NA	TGTGCCAGCAGCTTGGGGGGACAGCTCTATGGCTACACCTTC	CASSLGGQLYGYTF
NA	TRBV7-2	15	TRBJ2-2	NA	TGTGCCAGCAGTCTCGGGGGCGCGAACACCGGGGAGCTGTTTTTT	CASSLGGANTGELFF
NA	TRBV6-5	11	TRBJ1-1	NA	TGTGCCAGCAGAGGGGGCACTGAAGCTTTCTTT	CASRGGTEAFF
NA	TRBV30	14	TRBJ2-4	NA	TGTGCCTGGAGTGTAGGATTAGCCAAAAACATTCAGTACTTC	CAWSVGLAKNIQYF
NA	TRBV19	13	TRBJ1-5	NA	TGTGCCAGTAGACCCGCCCGTTGGCAGCCCCAGCATTTT	CASRPARWQPQHF
NA	TRBV30	15	TRBJ1-3	NA	TGTGCCTGGAGTCCCACACCTCGGCGGGGAAACACCATATATTTT	CAWSPTPRRGNTIYF
NA	TRBV7-2	15	TRBJ2-7	NA	TGTGCCAGCAGCTTGACTGGAGGGAGTGGGTACGAGCAGTACTTC	CASSLTGGSGYEQYF
NA	TRBV9	15	TRBJ1-5	NA	TGTGCCAGCAGCCCTGAACCCGGGGGGGATCAGCCCCAGCATTTT	CASSPEPGGDQPQHF
NA	TRBV6-7	13	TRBJ1-2	NA	TGTGCCAGCAGCCCCTCTTTGAACTATGGCTACACCTTC	CASSPSLNYGYTF
TRBD2	TRBV10-2	15	TRBJ2-1	NA	TGCGCCAGCAGTGGGACTAGCGGGAGGGGCAATGAGCAGTTCTTC	CASSGTSGRGNEQFF
TRBD1	TRBV18	17	TRBJ1-6	NA	TGTGCCAGCTCACCCCTCGGGACAGGGAGCCGAAATTCACCCCTCCACTTT	CASSPLGTGSRNSPLHF